This T cell receptor (beta chain) comes out of a study of T cell changes during pregnancy in multiple sclerosis. The data were produced by immunoSEQ multiplex PCR, yet TCRdb's version contains in-frame clones alone and is incomplete. The repertoire consists of tens of thousands of clones, with about 90% occurring once and the leading ten covering 1.1% to 1.5%. The receptor was isolated from a female donor in good health, enrolled as a control in a pregnancy study. Specimen: peripheral blood, collected in the second trimester of pregnancy.

The CDR3 sequence is CASSMSSGRASEQYF. The CDR3 coding sequence is TGTGCCAGTAGTATGTCCAGCGGGAGGGCCTCCGAGCAGTACTTC. The chain employs TRBV19 and TRBJ2-7, with 10 nucleotides matching TRBD2. V shed 3 bases, J shed 6 bases, and the junction held 8 bases outside the gene matches. The CDR3 loop spans 15 amino acids. CDR1 LNHDA and CDR2 SQIVND come from the germline V gene (reference sequence).